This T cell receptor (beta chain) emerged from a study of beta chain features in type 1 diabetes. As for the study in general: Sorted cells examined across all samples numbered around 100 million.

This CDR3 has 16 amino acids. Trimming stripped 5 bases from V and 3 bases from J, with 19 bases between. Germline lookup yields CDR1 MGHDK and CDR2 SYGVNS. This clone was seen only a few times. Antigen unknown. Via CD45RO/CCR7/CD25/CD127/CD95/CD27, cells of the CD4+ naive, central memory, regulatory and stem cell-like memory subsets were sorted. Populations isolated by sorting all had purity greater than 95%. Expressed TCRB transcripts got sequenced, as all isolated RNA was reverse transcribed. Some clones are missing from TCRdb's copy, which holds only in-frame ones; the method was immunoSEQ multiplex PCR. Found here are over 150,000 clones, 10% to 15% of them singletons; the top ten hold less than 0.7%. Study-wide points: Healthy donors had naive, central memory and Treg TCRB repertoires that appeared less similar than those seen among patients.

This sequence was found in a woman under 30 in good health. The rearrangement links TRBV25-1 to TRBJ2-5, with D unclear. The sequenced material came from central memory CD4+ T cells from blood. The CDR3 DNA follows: TGTGCCAGCAGTCCTCGCCAGCCCGGCCAGGAAGAGACCCAGTACTTC. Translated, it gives CASSPRQPGQEETQYF.